One sample yielded the 8 T cell receptor beta chains listed below, sequenced in a study of OX40 agonist ivuxolimab in advanced cancers. TCRdb keeps only in-frame clones here, not all; method: immunoSEQ multiplex PCR. The sample contains roughly 71,000 clones, about 88% of which appear only once. The sequenced sample was CD4+ or CD8+ T cells sorted from blood, obtained in a trial of the OX40 agonist ivuxolimab. The source of these receptors is an adult with an advanced solid tumor such as melanoma, head and neck, liver or kidney cancer.

The genes are TRBV11-3 and TRBJ1-1, with 9 bases identical to TRBD1. The germline CDR1 and CDR2 sequences are SGHNT and YENEEA. V trimming: 3 bases; J trimming: 6 bases; junction bases outside the gene matches: 11. The CDR3 spans 16 residues. This CDR3 is CASSLAGQGFLAEAFF. The CDR3 DNA reads TGTGCCAGCAGCTTGGCCGGACAGGGGTTTCTCGCTGAAGCTTTCTTT.

The chain has TRBV5-4 and TRBJ2-7, with D maybe TRBD1 (6 bases). Deletions cut 7 bases from V and 4 bases from J, with 21 bases between. This CDR3 spans 15 amino acids. Germline CDR1 is SGHNT and CDR2 is YYREEE (reference sequence). CDR3 protein: CASFQGRTASYEQYF. The CDR3 bases are TGTGCCAGCTTTCAGGGCAGGACAGCTTCATACGAGCAGTACTTC.

J is TRBJ1-1 and V is TRBV5-6; possible D gene TRBD1, 5 bases. Germline V gene lookup returns CDR1 SGHDT and CDR2 YYEEEE. V dropped 4 bases and J dropped 1 base, with 17 bases sitting between them. There are 16 residues in the CDR3. The CDR3 bases are TGTGCCAGCAGCCCTTTGCCTGGGGGAAAGAACACTGAAGCTTTCTTT. Translation: CASSPLPGGKNTEAFF.

This clone turned up a few times. The J gene is TRBJ1-6, the V gene TRBV19, with 8 nucleotides matching TRBD1. V was clipped by 9 bases and J by 5 bases; unmatched bases: 3. The CDR3 length is 13 residues. Germline CDR1 reads LNHDA; CDR2 reads SQIVND (reference sequence). CDR3 protein: CASQGAHNSPLHF. Here the CDR3 DNA reads TGTGCCAGCCAGGGGGCTCATAATTCACCCCTCCACTTT.

This chain links TRBV30 with TRBJ1-1; D remains ambiguous. The CDR3 totals 12 residues. CDR1 and CDR2 (germline): GTSNPN, SVGIG (reference sequence). The V gene lost 5 bases and the J gene lost 1 base, with 8 bases spanning the gap. CDR3 sequence (DNA): TGTGCCTGGTGGGAAGAGAACACTGAAGCTTTCTTT. Its translation is CAWWEENTEAFF.

The V call is TRBV19, the J call TRBJ2-3; 9 bases fit TRBD2. With 6 bases clipped from V and 4 bases from J, the junction kept 11 bases outside the gene matches. This CDR3 has 16 residues. Germline V gives CDR1 LNHDA, CDR2 SQIVND (reference sequence). The CDR3 bases are TGTGCCAGTAGGTTGAACGGCGGGAGGGCCTCAGATACGCAGTATTTT. Amino acid sequence: CASRLNGGRASDTQYF.

The V call is TRBV2, the J call TRBJ1-5, with a possible D match to TRBD1 (6 bases). Per the germline V gene, CDR1 is SNHLY and CDR2 is FYNNEI. The CDR3 sequence is 15 residues long. Trimming shortened V by 6 bases and J by 2 bases, and 14 bases separated the two germline ends. CDR3 loop: CASRAGTTGNQPQHF. The CDR3 bases are TGTGCCAGCAGAGCCGGGACAACTGGCAATCAGCCCCAGCATTTT.

The chain couples TRBV28 to TRBJ2-3; 7 bases fit TRBD1. V gave up 5 bases and J gave up 9 bases; unmatched junction bases: 8. This CDR3 is built from 13 residues. CDR1 and CDR2 (germline): MDHEN, SYDVKM. In DNA, the CDR3 is TGTGCCAGCAGTCCCCAACAGGGGCTCACGCAGTATTTT. Translated, it gives CASSPQQGLTQYF.